A selection of T cell receptor beta chains follows, all from one sample in a study of cytomegalovirus exposure and HLA in healthy donors. Assay used: immunoSEQ multiplex PCR; TCRdb lists only in-frame clones, some missing. The table includes about 200,000 clones, around 83% detected once. Sequencing input: PBMCs. The origin of the receptors is a girl aged 5-17 years in good health and CMV-seronegative. Each CDR3 is given with its conserved first and last residue. A D gene is named only where the DNA matches it firmly. The listing skips clone size in some rows; elsewhere it reads once, few, many or a size class.

cdr3_length: 15
v_call: TRBV9
j_call: TRBJ1-2
clone_size: -
d_call: -
cdr3_nt: TGTGCCAGCAGCCCCCGGTCAGACACTAACTATGGCTACACCTTC
cdr3_aa: CASSPRSDTNYGYTF

cdr3_length: 14
v_call: TRBV7-2
j_call: TRBJ1-4
clone_size: -
d_call: -
cdr3_nt: TGTGCCAGCAGCCCTCAGGGTCGTGGTGAAAAACTGTTTTTT
cdr3_aa: CASSPQGRGEKLFF

cdr3_length: 15
v_call: TRBV4-2
j_call: TRBJ1-1
clone_size: -
d_call: -
cdr3_nt: TGTGCCAGCAGCCAGATGGGAGCAGGGAGGACTGAAGCTTTCTTT
cdr3_aa: CASSQMGAGRTEAFF

cdr3_length: 13
v_call: TRBV29-1
j_call: TRBJ1-1
clone_size: -
d_call: -
cdr3_nt: TGCAGCGGCATGGACAGAATGAACACTGAAGCTTTCTTT
cdr3_aa: CSGMDRMNTEAFF

cdr3_length: 15
v_call: TRBV15
j_call: TRBJ1-2
clone_size: -
d_call: TRBD1
cdr3_nt: TGTGCCACCAGCAGAAGGACAGGAGCTAACTATGGCTACACCTTC
cdr3_aa: CATSRRTGANYGYTF

cdr3_length: 15
v_call: TRBV19
j_call: TRBJ1-5
clone_size: -
d_call: TRBD1
cdr3_nt: TGTGCCAGTACAGACAGGGGGTGGGGTAATCAGCCCCAGCATTTT
cdr3_aa: CASTDRGWGNQPQHF

cdr3_length: 14
v_call: TRBV28
j_call: TRBJ2-7
clone_size: -
d_call: TRBD2
cdr3_nt: TGTGCCAGCAGTTTAAGCGGGACTAAGTACGAGCAGTACTTC
cdr3_aa: CASSLSGTKYEQYF

cdr3_length: 17
v_call: TRBV19
j_call: TRBJ2-5
clone_size: -
d_call: -
cdr3_nt: TGTGCCAGTAGTCTCCGGCCCCAACAGACCGGAAAGGGGGAGCAGTACTTC
cdr3_aa: CASSLRPQQTGKGEQYF

cdr3_length: 16
v_call: TRBV7-7
j_call: TRBJ2-5
clone_size: -
d_call: TRBD1
cdr3_nt: TGTGCCAGCAGCTTAGTAAGGGGGACAGGGCAAGAGACCCAGTACTTC
cdr3_aa: CASSLVRGTGQETQYF

cdr3_length: 13
v_call: TRBV29-1
j_call: TRBJ2-1
clone_size: -
d_call: -
cdr3_nt: TGCAGTCTAGGTCTGGGCTCCTACAATGAGCAGTTCTTC
cdr3_aa: CSLGLGSYNEQFF

cdr3_length: 15
v_call: TRBV27
j_call: TRBJ2-7
clone_size: -
d_call: TRBD1
cdr3_nt: TGTGCCAGCAGCCTAATCGGACAGGGTCTCTACGAGCAGTACTTC
cdr3_aa: CASSLIGQGLYEQYF

cdr3_length: 12
v_call: TRBV18
j_call: TRBJ1-5
clone_size: -
d_call: -
cdr3_nt: TGTGCCAGCTCACCAAGAGGACAGCCCCAGCATTTT
cdr3_aa: CASSPRGQPQHF

cdr3_length: 14
v_call: TRBV11-2
j_call: TRBJ1-2
clone_size: once
d_call: TRBD1
cdr3_nt: TGTGCCAGCACCCACAGGGGTGCCAACTATGGCTACACCTTC
cdr3_aa: CASTHRGANYGYTF

cdr3_length: 13
v_call: TRBV5-6
j_call: TRBJ2-3
clone_size: -
d_call: -
cdr3_nt: TGTGCCAGCAGCTTGTCCCGGGGAGATACGCAGTATTTT
cdr3_aa: CASSLSRGDTQYF

cdr3_length: 13
v_call: TRBV6-5
j_call: TRBJ1-1
clone_size: few
d_call: -
cdr3_nt: TGTGCCAGCAATCGGGTTTTGGGCACTGAAGCTTTCTTT
cdr3_aa: CASNRVLGTEAFF

cdr3_length: 22
v_call: TRBV15
j_call: TRBJ2-3
clone_size: -
d_call: TRBD2
cdr3_nt: TGTGCCACCAGCAGAGATCGGGGACTAGCGGGAGGGCTAGTGGGGGGCACAGATACGCAGTATTTT
cdr3_aa: CATSRDRGLAGGLVGGTDTQYF

cdr3_length: 17
v_call: TRBV11-3
j_call: TRBJ2-1
clone_size: -
d_call: TRBD2
cdr3_nt: TGTGCCAGCAGCTTAGGTCCCATACGCGGGAGGGTAAATGAGCAGTTCTTC
cdr3_aa: CASSLGPIRGRVNEQFF

cdr3_length: 14
v_call: TRBV18
j_call: TRBJ2-5
clone_size: -
d_call: TRBD2
cdr3_nt: TGTGCCAGCTCCAGGGAGGGGTACCAAGAGACCCAGTACTTC
cdr3_aa: CASSREGYQETQYF

cdr3_length: 16
v_call: TRBV5-1
j_call: TRBJ2-2
clone_size: -
d_call: -
cdr3_nt: TGCGCCAGCAGCTCCAATCGGCAGGGGAACACCGGGGAGCTGTTTTTT
cdr3_aa: CASSSNRQGNTGELFF

cdr3_length: 13
v_call: TRBV2
j_call: TRBJ2-2
clone_size: -
d_call: -
cdr3_nt: TGTGCCAGCAGTGTAGGAGGGACCGGGGAGCTGTTTTTT
cdr3_aa: CASSVGGTGELFF

cdr3_length: 17
v_call: TRBV28
j_call: TRBJ2-7
clone_size: once
d_call: TRBD1
cdr3_nt: TGTGCCAGCAGTCCCGCGGGGACAGGGGTTTTGTGGGACGAGCAGTACTTC
cdr3_aa: CASSPAGTGVLWDEQYF

cdr3_length: 15
v_call: TRBV29-1
j_call: TRBJ2-5
clone_size: -
d_call: -
cdr3_nt: TGCAGCGTTACGGGGGAGGGGGGGATCCAAGAGACCCAGTACTTC
cdr3_aa: CSVTGEGGIQETQYF

cdr3_length: 15
v_call: TRBV11-2
j_call: TRBJ2-7
clone_size: -
d_call: -
cdr3_nt: TGTGCCAGCAGCTCCAGACAGGGAGGTACCTACGAGCAGTACTTC
cdr3_aa: CASSSRQGGTYEQYF

cdr3_length: 15
v_call: TRBV28
j_call: TRBJ2-7
clone_size: -
d_call: TRBD2
cdr3_nt: TGTGCCAGCACCCCTAGCGGGAGGGCCATGTACGAGCAGTACTTC
cdr3_aa: CASTPSGRAMYEQYF

cdr3_length: 15
v_call: TRBV19
j_call: TRBJ2-3
clone_size: -
d_call: TRBD2
cdr3_nt: TGTGCCAGTAGTATAGGTCTAGCGGCCACAGATACGCAGTATTTT
cdr3_aa: CASSIGLAATDTQYF

cdr3_length: 11
v_call: TRBV14
j_call: TRBJ1-1
clone_size: -
d_call: TRBD1
cdr3_nt: TGCGCCATCCGGGACAGGGGAACGGCTTTCTTT
cdr3_aa: CAIRDRGTAFF

cdr3_length: 12
v_call: TRBV29-1
j_call: TRBJ1-2
clone_size: once
d_call: -
cdr3_nt: TGCAGCGTTGGCTCGTCTCGGGTTGGCTACACCTTC
cdr3_aa: CSVGSSRVGYTF

cdr3_length: 13
v_call: TRBV5-6
j_call: TRBJ1-2
clone_size: -
d_call: -
cdr3_nt: TGTGCCAGCAGCCTTGGGTCAGGGTGGGGCTACACCTTC
cdr3_aa: CASSLGSGWGYTF